This T cell receptor beta chain was identified during a study of blood T cell repertoires in COVID-19. Study at large: Researchers got acute and convalescent COVID-19 samples from the United States, Italy and Spain. T cells, B-cell-depleted T cells, or PBMCs provided the cDNA or gDNA that served as material.

This CDR3 comprises 14 residues. Germline V CDR1 and CDR2: SGHVS, FQNEAQ. The germline V and J ends were trimmed by 0 bases and 4 bases, with 6 bases remaining between them. How the authors handled the data: Reference gene primer amplification yielded estimated nucleated cell counts. Some clones are missing from TCRdb's copy, which holds only in-frame ones; the method was immunoSEQ multiplex PCR. V and J calls and clone size are given by that table; D and trimming were obtained from the DNA. The sample yields around 150,000 clones, approximately 86% seen once. This receptor was obtained from a man between 70 and 80 years old with acute or convalescent COVID-19. Sequencing was done on a sample of peripheral blood. The genes are TRBV7-8 and TRBJ1-4; D is undetermined. CDR3 sequence reads: CASSLAFRNEKLFF. CDR3 sequence (DNA): TGTGCCAGCAGCTTAGCTTTTCGTAATGAAAAACTGTTTTTT. Together with reference TRBV7-8 and TRBJ1-4, the CDR3 gives the full variable domain: GAGVSQSPRYKVAKRGQDVALRCDPISGHVSLFWYQQALGQGPEFLTYFQNEAQLDKSGLPSDRFFAERPEGSVSTLKIQRTQQEDSAVYLCASSLAFRNEKLFFGSGTQLSVL.